These T cell receptor beta chains were read from a single sample in a study of metastatic and nonmetastatic thyroid tumors. TCRdb re-called the PCR reads with MiXCR. Among roughly 27,000 clones listed, under 15% were seen once. Sequenced material: blood. The receptors come from a female donor with papillary thyroid cancer or a benign thyroid nodule (not recorded which). Some clones in this sample may be carry-over from other donors' samples. Both conserved end residues are part of each CDR3. A D gene is named only where the DNA matches it firmly.

D gene: NA
V gene: TRBV24-1
CDR3 length: 15
J gene: TRBJ2-2
CDR3 protein: CATSESVGGTGELFF

D gene: TRBD1
V gene: TRBV27
CDR3 length: 15
J gene: TRBJ1-2
CDR3 protein: CASSSGQGRSYGYTF

D gene: NA
V gene: TRBV19
CDR3 length: 16
J gene: TRBJ2-2
CDR3 protein: CAGSTSPSFATGELFF

D gene: TRBD2
V gene: TRBV7-7
CDR3 length: 20
J gene: TRBJ2-1
CDR3 protein: CASSLLPGLAGGSSGNEQFF

D gene: NA
V gene: TRBV6-1
CDR3 length: 14
J gene: TRBJ2-2
CDR3 protein: CAISADWNTGEPFF

D gene: NA
V gene: TRBV29-1
CDR3 length: 15
J gene: TRBJ2-1
CDR3 protein: CSVEDQGFTYNEQFF

D gene: TRBD2
V gene: TRBV9
CDR3 length: 18
J gene: TRBJ2-3
CDR3 protein: CASSAGPPSGRRTDTQYF

D gene: NA
V gene: TRBV30
CDR3 length: 12
J gene: TRBJ1-1
CDR3 protein: CAWDPGNTEAFF

D gene: NA
V gene: TRBV28
CDR3 length: 19
J gene: TRBJ1-6
CDR3 protein: CASSPGRWSRGSYNSPLHF

D gene: NA
V gene: TRBV12-3/TRBV12-4
CDR3 length: 17
J gene: TRBJ1-5
CDR3 protein: CASSFSIGRAGSQPQHF

D gene: TRBD2
V gene: TRBV6-1
CDR3 length: 15
J gene: TRBJ2-7
CDR3 protein: CASSEGLAGVYEQYF

D gene: TRBD1
V gene: TRBV6-4
CDR3 length: 14
J gene: TRBJ1-1
CDR3 protein: CASLPGTGNTEAFF

D gene: TRBD2
V gene: TRBV6-1
CDR3 length: 15
J gene: TRBJ2-7
CDR3 protein: CAGKGLAGAIYEHYF

D gene: NA
V gene: TRBV12-5
CDR3 length: 13
J gene: TRBJ1-2
CDR3 protein: CASSGPTNYGYTF

D gene: TRBD1
V gene: TRBV3-1
CDR3 length: 16
J gene: TRBJ2-7
CDR3 protein: CASSQDLTGGSSEQYF

D gene: TRBD2
V gene: TRBV4-1
CDR3 length: 18
J gene: TRBJ2-7
CDR3 protein: CASSQHLFALAGAREQYF

D gene: NA
V gene: TRBV4-1
CDR3 length: 16
J gene: TRBJ2-1
CDR3 protein: CASSFRRDLKLGEQFF

D gene: NA
V gene: TRBV3-1
CDR3 length: 14
J gene: TRBJ1-3
CDR3 protein: CASSQGEAGNTIYF

D gene: NA
V gene: TRBV5-6
CDR3 length: 14
J gene: TRBJ2-5
CDR3 protein: CASSLDRYQETQYF

D gene: NA
V gene: TRBV6-4
CDR3 length: 13
J gene: TRBJ2-3
CDR3 protein: CASSDSPKDTQYF

D gene: NA
V gene: TRBV27
CDR3 length: 13
J gene: TRBJ2-7
CDR3 protein: CASSLSSEVEQYF

D gene: TRBD1
V gene: TRBV29-1
CDR3 length: 12
J gene: TRBJ1-2
CDR3 protein: CSVIGGQGSYTF

D gene: NA
V gene: TRBV29-1
CDR3 length: 19
J gene: TRBJ2-1
CDR3 protein: CSVESIVVRGPQLLTEQFF

D gene: TRBD1
V gene: TRBV27
CDR3 length: 15
J gene: TRBJ2-2
CDR3 protein: CASSFGQGAAGELFF

D gene: TRBD2
V gene: TRBV12-3/TRBV12-4
CDR3 length: 17
J gene: TRBJ2-5
CDR3 protein: CASSPWTSGSGVETQYF

D gene: TRBD2
V gene: TRBV9
CDR3 length: 14
J gene: TRBJ2-1
CDR3 protein: CASSVVTSVNEQFF

D gene: TRBD2
V gene: TRBV5-1
CDR3 length: 15
J gene: TRBJ2-3
CDR3 protein: CASSKRDPSTDTQYF

D gene: NA
V gene: TRBV12-5
CDR3 length: 11
J gene: TRBJ2-7
CDR3 protein: CASGLSPGQYF

D gene: NA
V gene: TRBV6-1
CDR3 length: 15
J gene: TRBJ2-7
CDR3 protein: CASSPLGGLDYEQYF

D gene: TRBD1
V gene: TRBV27
CDR3 length: 15
J gene: TRBJ2-1
CDR3 protein: CASSLSGQGVYEQFF

D gene: NA
V gene: TRBV3-1
CDR3 length: 13
J gene: TRBJ1-1
CDR3 protein: CASSQEGGAGAFF

D gene: NA
V gene: TRBV3-1
CDR3 length: 15
J gene: TRBJ1-3
CDR3 protein: CASSRTGSGRNTIYF

D gene: NA
V gene: TRBV19
CDR3 length: 14
J gene: TRBJ2-1
CDR3 protein: CASSIAGKYNEQFF

D gene: NA
V gene: TRBV7-7
CDR3 length: 13
J gene: TRBJ2-3
CDR3 protein: CASSLGTADTQYF

D gene: TRBD2
V gene: TRBV28
CDR3 length: 15
J gene: TRBJ2-7
CDR3 protein: CASSINLAGSYEQYF

D gene: NA
V gene: TRBV5-1
CDR3 length: 13
J gene: TRBJ1-5
CDR3 protein: CASSLAEDQPQHF

D gene: NA
V gene: TRBV18
CDR3 length: 15
J gene: TRBJ1-3
CDR3 protein: CASSRDRNEGNTIYF

D gene: NA
V gene: TRBV20-1
CDR3 length: 15
J gene: TRBJ2-3
CDR3 protein: CSAGARERGTDTQYF

D gene: NA
V gene: TRBV27
CDR3 length: 15
J gene: TRBJ2-7
CDR3 protein: CASSLYRGFSYEQYF

D gene: NA
V gene: TRBV12-3/TRBV12-4
CDR3 length: 13
J gene: TRBJ1-4
CDR3 protein: CASRPTTTGKLFF

D gene: TRBD1
V gene: TRBV12-3/TRBV12-4
CDR3 length: 13
J gene: TRBJ1-1
CDR3 protein: CASTADRVSGAFF

D gene: NA
V gene: TRBV7-2
CDR3 length: 13
J gene: TRBJ1-3
CDR3 protein: CASSLRGPNTIYF

D gene: NA
V gene: TRBV2
CDR3 length: 15
J gene: TRBJ1-2
CDR3 protein: CASVRTEINYYGYTF

D gene: NA
V gene: TRBV5-1
CDR3 length: 16
J gene: TRBJ2-7
CDR3 protein: CASSQRGSRGRAEQYF

D gene: NA
V gene: TRBV11-1
CDR3 length: 15
J gene: TRBJ2-3
CDR3 protein: CASSLGTASTDTQYF

D gene: NA
V gene: TRBV7-9
CDR3 length: 14
J gene: TRBJ2-5
CDR3 protein: CASSRRLYQETQYF

D gene: TRBD1
V gene: TRBV6-1
CDR3 length: 13
J gene: TRBJ2-1
CDR3 protein: CASSPTGVNEQFF

D gene: NA
V gene: TRBV6-4
CDR3 length: 14
J gene: TRBJ1-2
CDR3 protein: CASSDGVDVYGYTF

D gene: NA
V gene: TRBV12-3/TRBV12-4
CDR3 length: 15
J gene: TRBJ2-1
CDR3 protein: CASSRDHPRYNEQFF

D gene: TRBD1
V gene: TRBV28
CDR3 length: 16
J gene: TRBJ1-1
CDR3 protein: CASRRIQGAGNTEAFF

D gene: NA
V gene: TRBV7-9
CDR3 length: 15
J gene: TRBJ1-1
CDR3 protein: CASSRFDSRNTESFF

D gene: NA
V gene: TRBV9
CDR3 length: 16
J gene: TRBJ2-5
CDR3 protein: CASSAGGTSVSETQYF

D gene: TRBD1
V gene: TRBV4-2
CDR3 length: 14
J gene: TRBJ2-7
CDR3 protein: CASSQADRGNEQYF

D gene: TRBD2
V gene: TRBV18
CDR3 length: 17
J gene: TRBJ2-1
CDR3 protein: CASSPGVRTSGTHEQFF

D gene: TRBD1
V gene: TRBV6-1
CDR3 length: 13
J gene: TRBJ2-5
CDR3 protein: CASSATGRETQYF